The next 22 T cell receptor beta chains were all read from a single sample in a study of shared clonotypes between healthy human individuals. Positive CCR7 selection of CD45RO-negative cells yielded the naive CD8 cells, and terminally differentiated effector memory CD45RA+ cells were excluded. Produced via immunoSEQ multiplex PCR; TCRdb's table is partial and in-frame only. The repertoire has some 2,000,000 clones, approximately 95% of them found once; the top ten carry around 1.1%. Sequenced material: naive CD8+ T cells sorted from blood. These receptors came from a man aged 18 to 30 in good health.

This rearrangement joins TRBV6-1 to TRBJ1-1; no clear D gene. The CDR3 has 14 residues. The germline V and J ends were trimmed by 3 bases and 5 bases, with 13 bases remaining between them. Germline assignment: CDR1 MNHNS and CDR2 SASEGT. CDR3 bases: TGTGCCAGCAGTGACATATTGGGTAGAACTGAAGCTTTCTTT. Translating it yields CASSDILGRTEAFF.

The gene calls are TRBV10-2 and TRBJ1-5, with D possibly matching TRBD1 (6 bases). CDR1 and CDR2 (germline): WSHSY, SAAADI. The V and J ends lost 2 bases and 1 base respectively, with 6 bases between them. The CDR3 loop spans 14 amino acids. CDR3 amino acids: CASSEGGSNQPQHF. The CDR3 DNA reads as TGCGCCAGCAGTGAGGGGGGCAGCAATCAGCCCCAGCATTTT.

CDR3 in DNA: TGTGCCAGCAGTTACTCGACCGGGACAGTCTCCTACGAGCAGTACTTC. Translation: CASSYSTGTVSYEQYF. The chain joins TRBV6-5 to TRBJ2-7, with TRBD1 matching 7 bases. The CDR3 has 16 residues. V was clipped by 0 bases and J by 0 bases; unmatched bases: 5. Germline CDR1 MNHEY, CDR2 SVGAGI.

The J gene is TRBJ1-1, the V gene TRBV2, with 9 nucleotides matching TRBD1. The CDR3 is 16 residues long. The germline gives CDR1 SNHLY, CDR2 FYNNEI. The junction had 3 bases not matched to a gene; V was cut back by 0 bases and J by 1 base. The CDR3 DNA is TGTGCCAGCAGTGAAGCGGCGGACAGGGGGAACACTGAAGCTTTCTTT. It encodes CASSEAADRGNTEAFF.

The rearrangement links TRBV27 to TRBJ2-7; 7 bases map to TRBD1. Germline V CDR1 and CDR2: MNHEY, SMNVEV (reference sequence). CDR3 size: 15 residues. V lost 5 bases, J lost 7 bases, and 14 bases stayed unmatched. The CDR3 protein is CASSPWDSPEGEQYF. The CDR3 DNA reads TGTGCCAGCAGTCCGTGGGACAGCCCTGAAGGGGAGCAGTACTTC.

The chain has TRBV28 and TRBJ1-2, with D possibly being TRBD1 (6 bases). The V end lost 6 bases, the J end lost 6 bases, and 14 bases lay between the germline ends. Looked up from germline, CDR1 is MDHEN and CDR2 is SYDVKM. CDR3 length: 13 amino acids. CDR3 sequence reads: CASSPLGGDGYTF. The CDR3 DNA reads TGTGCCAGCAGCCCCTTGGGGGGCGATGGCTACACCTTC.

With regard to this clone: Other nucleotide sequences in the sample specify the same CDR3. This rearrangement joins TRBV9 to TRBJ2-1; unclear D gene. The CDR3 is made up of 13 amino acids. CDR1 is SGDLS, CDR2 YYNGEE, per germline. Trimming took 0 bases from V and 8 from J, leaving 9 bases between them. Here the CDR3 reads CASSVVSGHEQFF. In nucleotides, the CDR3 is TGTGCCAGCAGCGTAGTCTCGGGCCATGAGCAGTTCTTC. Using reference TRBV9 and TRBJ2-1 for the parts outside the CDR3, the full variable domain is DSGVTQTPKHLITATGQRVTLRCSPRSGDLSVYWYQQSLDQGLQFLIQYYNGEERAKGNILERFSAQQFPDLHSELNLSSLELGDSALYFCASSVVSGHEQFFGPGTRLTVL.

The chain links TRBV5-6 to TRBJ1-5, with D possibly being TRBD1 (5 bases). V lost 0 bases to trimming and J lost 1 base, with 20 bases between them. The CDR3 covers 19 residues. Germline V lookup: CDR1 SGHDT, CDR2 YYEEEE. Here the CDR3 reads CASSLGGMGSQGSNQPQHF. CDR3 bases: TGTGCCAGCAGCTTGGGAGGGATGGGGTCGCAGGGAAGCAATCAGCCCCAGCATTTT.

In its sample, this clone was seen once. This chain joins TRBV5-4 and TRBJ2-7; 9 bases align to TRBD1. Germline V gives CDR1 SGHNT, CDR2 YYREEE (reference sequence). V trimming: 4 bases; J trimming: 3 bases; junction bases outside the gene matches: 5. The CDR3 length is 14 residues. The CDR3 coding sequence is TGTGCCAGCAGCCACCGGGACAGGGACTACGAGCAGTACTTC. Translated, it gives CASSHRDRDYEQYF.

V is TRBV4-3 and J is TRBJ2-7, with 12 positions matching TRBD1. Germline assignment: CDR1 LGHNA and CDR2 YSLEER. The CDR3 length is 17 residues. Trimming at V came to 3 bases and at J to 6 bases, leaving 12 bases not matched to a gene. In DNA, the CDR3 is TGCGCCAGCAGCCAGGCTGGGACAGGGGGCCTTAGTGGCGAGCAGTACTTC. It encodes CASSQAGTGGLSGEQYF.

A note on this clone: Different DNA sequences within this sample yield the same CDR3. The rearrangement uses TRBV27 and TRBJ1-5, with a tentative D call TRBD1 (6 bases). The CDR3 is made up of 14 amino acids. V lost 2 bases and J lost 7, with 12 bases in between. Germline V lookup: CDR1 MNHEY, CDR2 SMNVEV (reference sequence). This chain's CDR3 is CASSLGGAGQPQHF. For the CDR3, the DNA is TGTGCCAGCAGTTTAGGGGGGGCCGGGCAGCCCCAGCATTTT.

A remark on this clone: At the DNA level, this CDR3 is encoded by other sequences in the same sample as well. The chain combines TRBV27 with TRBJ1-1; D is ambiguous. Germline loops: CDR1 MNHEY, CDR2 SMNVEV (reference sequence). The CDR3 loop spans 13 amino acids. The V gene lost 5 bases and the J gene lost 0 bases, with 7 bases spanning the gap. For the CDR3, the DNA is TGTGCCAGCAGTCTAGGGTTGAACACTGAAGCTTTCTTT. Translation: CASSLGLNTEAFF.

The chain joins TRBV6-5 to TRBJ2-1; unclear D gene. The CDR3 extends over 14 amino acids. Germline values: CDR1 MNHEY, CDR2 SVGAGI. Trimming took 2 bases from V and 7 from J, leaving 12 bases between them. CDR3 loop: CASSYGTLTNEQFF. CDR3 sequence (DNA): TGTGCCAGCAGTTACGGAACACTTACTAATGAGCAGTTCTTC.

V and J are TRBV9 and TRBJ2-7, with a weak D call TRBD1 (5 bases). V lost 2 bases to trimming and J lost 3 bases, with 12 bases between them. This CDR3 region has 14 residues. Germline V CDR1 and CDR2: SGDLS, YYNGEE. CDR3 DNA: TGTGCCAGCAGCGTTTTACCAGGGCACTACGAGCAGTACTTC. This encodes CASSVLPGHYEQYF.

The J gene is TRBJ2-7, the V gene TRBV11-2, with D possibly TRBD2 on 6 matching bases. From germline, CDR1 is SGHAT and CDR2 FQNNGV. The CDR3 has 15 amino acids. Between the trimmed V and J ends, which lost 0 bases and 4 bases, there was a span of 13 bases. This CDR3 is CASSLDLGGAYEQYF. As DNA, the CDR3 is TGTGCCAGCAGCTTAGATCTCGGGGGAGCATACGAGCAGTACTTC.

This chain's CDR3 is CASSELGGRGAQETQYF. CDR3 nucleotide sequence: TGTGCCAGCAGCGAGTTGGGGGGGCGAGGAGCACAAGAGACCCAGTACTTC. The genes are TRBV9 and TRBJ2-5, with D possibly being TRBD2 (7 bases). The V gene's germline CDR1 is SGDLS and CDR2 YYNGEE. V was trimmed by 3 bases and J by 2 bases, leaving 20 bases between them. The CDR3 is 17 amino acids.

The rearrangement uses TRBV27 and TRBJ1-2, with 8 bases aligning to TRBD1. Germline CDR1 MNHEY, CDR2 SMNVEV (reference sequence). J was trimmed by 5 bases and V by 5 bases; bases with no gene match: 7. This CDR3 region has 14 residues. The CDR3 coding sequence is TGTGCCAGCAGTCACGACAGGGGCGTGTATGGCTACACCTTC. The encoded protein is CASSHDRGVYGYTF.

The chain combines TRBV13 with TRBJ2-1; no reliable D call. The length of the CDR3 is 13 residues. V gave up 0 bases and J gave up 4 bases, with 4 bases separating them. Per the germline V gene, CDR1 is PRHDT and CDR2 is FYEKMQ (reference sequence). For the CDR3, the DNA is TGTGCCAGCAGCTTAGGCGATTACAATGAGCAGTTCTTC. Protein: CASSLGDYNEQFF. Looking up the rest from reference TRBV13 and TRBJ2-1 gives the full variable domain: AAGVIQSPRHLIKEKRETATLKCYPIPRHDTVYWYQQGPGQDPQFLISFYEKMQSDKGSIPDRFSAQQFSDYHSELNMSSLELGDSALYFCASSLGDYNEQFFGPGTRLTVL.

This clone was detected only once. V usage is TRBV28 and J usage is TRBJ1-1, with 12 bases matching TRBD1. Germline V gene data show CDR1 as MDHEN and CDR2 as SYDVKM. V trimming: 3 bases; J trimming: 0 bases; junction bases outside the gene matches: 14. The length of the CDR3 is 20 residues. CDR3 DNA sequence: TGTGCCAGCAGTTTTGGGCCGGGACAGGGGGCTACCTCCGTGAACACTGAAGCTTTCTTT. Its protein is CASSFGPGQGATSVNTEAFF.

This sequence joins TRBV7-2 and TRBJ2-7, with D perhaps TRBD2 (5 bases). The CDR3 consists of 14 residues. V was trimmed by 1 base and J by 4 bases, leaving 11 bases between them. Per the germline V gene, CDR1 is SGHTA and CDR2 is FQGNSA. For the CDR3, the DNA is TGTGCCAGCAGCTTAGGCGGGCCCATGTACGAGCAGTACTTC. This encodes CASSLGGPMYEQYF.

The chain employs TRBV10-1 and TRBJ2-2, with D possibly being TRBD1 or TRBD2 (5 bases each). Germline V gene sequence: CDR1 WNHNN, CDR2 SYGVQD (reference sequence). CDR3 size: 16 residues. Trimming took 1 base from V and 4 from J, leaving 13 bases between them. Here the CDR3 reads CASSEFRGEGTGELFF. In DNA, the CDR3 is TGCGCCAGCAGTGAGTTTCGAGGGGAAGGCACCGGGGAGCTGTTTTTT.

The V gene is TRBV25-1, the J gene TRBJ1-2, with 9 positions matching TRBD1. CDR3 length: 14 residues. V lost 8 bases and J lost 7; bases outside the gene matches: 11. Germline V CDR1 and CDR2: MGHDK, SYGVNS. Here the CDR3 DNA reads TGTGCCAGCTCCCCGGCGGGACAGGGTCTTGGCTACACCTTC. Its protein product is CASSPAGQGLGYTF.